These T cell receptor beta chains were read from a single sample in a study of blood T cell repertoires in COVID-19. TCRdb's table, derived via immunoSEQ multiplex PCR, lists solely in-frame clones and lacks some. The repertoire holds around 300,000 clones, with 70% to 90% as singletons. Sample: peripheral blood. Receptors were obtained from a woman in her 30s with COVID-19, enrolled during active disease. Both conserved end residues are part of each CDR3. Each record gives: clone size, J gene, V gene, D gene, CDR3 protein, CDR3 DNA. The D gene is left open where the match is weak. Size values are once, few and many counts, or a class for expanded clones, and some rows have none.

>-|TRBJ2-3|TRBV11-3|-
CASSLLGAIGTDTQYF
TGTGCCAGCAGCTTACTGGGGGCGATAGGTACAGATACGCAGTATTTT
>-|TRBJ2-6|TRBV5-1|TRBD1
CASSPGGSGANVLTF
TGCGCCAGCAGCCCAGGGGGCTCTGGGGCCAACGTCCTGACTTTC
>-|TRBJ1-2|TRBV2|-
CVSGNYGYTF
TGTGTAAGCGGCAACTATGGCTACACCTTC
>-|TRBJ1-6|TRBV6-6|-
CASSPGTNNSPLHF
TGTGCCAGCAGTCCCGGGACAAACAATTCACCCCTCCACTTT
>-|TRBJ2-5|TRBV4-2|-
CASSRGGVQETQYF
TGTGCCAGCAGCCGGGGCGGGGTACAAGAGACCCAGTACTTC
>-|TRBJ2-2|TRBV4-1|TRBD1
CASSQASWTGDVGELFF
TGCGCCAGCAGCCAAGCCTCCTGGACAGGGGATGTGGGGGAGCTGTTTTTT
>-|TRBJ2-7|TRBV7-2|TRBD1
CASSDVKGQGSYEQYF
TGTGCCAGCAGCGACGTGAAGGGACAGGGATCCTACGAGCAGTACTTC
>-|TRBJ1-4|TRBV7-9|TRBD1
CASSEGQGNEKLFF
TGTGCCAGCAGCGAGGGACAGGGTAATGAAAAACTGTTTTTT
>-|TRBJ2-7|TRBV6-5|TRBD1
CASSLDRGSSYEQYF
TGTGCCAGCAGCCTTGACAGGGGAAGCTCCTACGAGCAGTACTTC
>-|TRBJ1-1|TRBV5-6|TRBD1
CASNPTGGLSNTEAFF
TGTGCCAGCAACCCGACAGGGGGCCTTTCCAACACTGAAGCTTTCTTT
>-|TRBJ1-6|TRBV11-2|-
CASSLQRGGNSPLHF
TGTGCCAGCAGCTTACAACGGGGTGGCAATTCACCCCTCCACTTT
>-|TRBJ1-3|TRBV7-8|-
CASVAGLGNTIYF
TGTGCCAGCGTTGCGGGACTGGGAAACACCATATATTTT
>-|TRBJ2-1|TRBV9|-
CASSVAGPGNEQFF
TGTGCCAGCAGCGTAGCAGGGCCCGGGAATGAGCAGTTCTTC
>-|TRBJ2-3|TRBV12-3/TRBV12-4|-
CASSFPGTDTQYF
TGTGCCAGCAGTTTCCCGGGGACAGATACGCAGTATTTT
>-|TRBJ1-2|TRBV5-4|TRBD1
CASSLGTSQGARGYTF
TGTGCCAGCAGCCTGGGAACATCTCAGGGGGCTCGCGGCTACACCTTC
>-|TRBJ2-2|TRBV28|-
CASTSLAGASTGELFF
TGTGCCAGCACCTCGCTCGCGGGGGCAAGTACCGGGGAGCTGTTTTTT
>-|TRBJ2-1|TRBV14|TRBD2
CASSPRPGLAGGQTKGNEQFF
TGTGCCAGCAGCCCCAGGCCCGGACTAGCGGGGGGCCAAACTAAAGGCAATGAGCAGTTCTTC
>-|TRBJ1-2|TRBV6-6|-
CASSYLWSDYGYTF
TGTGCCAGCAGTTACTTGTGGTCGGACTATGGCTACACCTTC
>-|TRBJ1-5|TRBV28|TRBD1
CASSLTLDRVDNQPQHF
TGTGCCAGCAGTTTAACCCTGGACAGGGTCGACAATCAGCCCCAGCATTTT
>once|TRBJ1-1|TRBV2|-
CASSEAGEGHTEAFF
TGTGCCAGCAGTGAAGCGGGGGAGGGACACACTGAAGCTTTCTTT
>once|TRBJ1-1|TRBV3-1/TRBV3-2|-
CASSPSGLYWGVEVTEAFF
TGTGCCAGCAGCCCAAGTGGGTTGTATTGGGGGGTTGAGGTCACTGAAGCTTTCTTT
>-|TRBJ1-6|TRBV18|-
CASSPPHRENSPLHF
TGTGCCAGCTCACCTCCTCACAGGGAAAACTCACCCCTCCACTTT
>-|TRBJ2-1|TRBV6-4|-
CASSDSAGGEQFF
TGTGCCAGCAGTGACTCCGCGGGTGGGGAGCAGTTCTTC
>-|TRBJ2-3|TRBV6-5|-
CASSYGRGTNADTQYF
TGTGCCAGCAGTTACGGTAGGGGGACCAACGCAGATACGCAGTATTTT
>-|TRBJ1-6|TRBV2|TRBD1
CASMGDRGGNSPLHF
TGTGCCAGCATGGGGGACAGGGGCGGTAATTCACCCCTCCACTTT
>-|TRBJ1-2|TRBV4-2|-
CASSQAFGGANYGYTF
TGTGCCAGCAGCCAAGCGTTTGGGGGCGCTAACTATGGCTACACCTTC
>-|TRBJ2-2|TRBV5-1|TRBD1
CASSLTTGANTGELFF
TGCGCCAGCAGCTTGACCACAGGGGCCAACACCGGGGAGTTGTTTTTT
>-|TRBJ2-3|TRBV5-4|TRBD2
CASSLGSGGADTQYF
TGTGCCAGCAGCTTGGGATCCGGGGGGGCGGATACGCAGTATTTT
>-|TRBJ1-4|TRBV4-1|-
CASSQGGGPEDAKLFF
TGCGCCAGCAGCCAAGGCGGTGGGCCGGAGGATGCAAAACTGTTTTTT
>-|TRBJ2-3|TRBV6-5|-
CASSYYSRTDTQYF
TGTGCCAGCAGTTACTACAGCCGCACAGATACGCAGTATTTT
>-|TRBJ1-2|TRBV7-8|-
CASSATVNYGYTF
TGTGCCAGCAGCGCGACTGTGAACTATGGCTACACCTTC
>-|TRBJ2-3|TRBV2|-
CASSEDGRGDTQYF
TGTGCCAGCAGTGAAGATGGCAGGGGAGATACGCAGTATTTT
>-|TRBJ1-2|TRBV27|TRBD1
CASSLKGGGGYGYTF
TGTGCCAGCAGTTTAAAAGGGGGCGGAGGCTATGGCTACACCTTC
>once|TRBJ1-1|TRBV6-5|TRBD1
CASSYLEGAANTEAFF
TGTGCCAGCAGTTACTTGGAGGGGGCGGCTAACACTGAAGCTTTCTTT
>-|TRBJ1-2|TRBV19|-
CASSIRFLTEDYGYTF
TGTGCCAGTAGTATCCGATTTCTGACTGAGGACTATGGCTACACCTTC
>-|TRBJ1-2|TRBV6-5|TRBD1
CASSLYRGSNYGYTF
TGTGCCAGCAGCCTCTACAGGGGATCTAACTATGGCTACACCTTC
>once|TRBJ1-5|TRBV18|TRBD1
CASSPGTGNQPQHF
TGTGCCAGCTCACCAGGGACAGGGAATCAGCCCCAGCATTTT
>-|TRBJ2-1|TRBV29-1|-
CSVPGDSYNEQFF
TGCAGCGTACCGGGTGACTCCTACAATGAGCAGTTCTTC
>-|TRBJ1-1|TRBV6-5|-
CASSSGGGMNTEAFF
TGTGCCAGCAGTTCTGGGGGGGGGATGAACACTGAAGCTTTCTTT
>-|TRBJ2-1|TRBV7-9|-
CASSFGGDNEQFF
TGTGCCAGCAGCTTTGGAGGGGACAATGAGCAGTTCTTC
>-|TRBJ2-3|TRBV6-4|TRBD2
CASSDGLAGADTQYF
TGTGCCAGCAGTGACGGACTAGCGGGGGCCGATACGCAGTATTTT
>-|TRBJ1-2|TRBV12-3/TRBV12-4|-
CASSLRQAGGYTF
TGTGCCAGCAGTTTACGACAGGCTGGCGGCTACACCTTC
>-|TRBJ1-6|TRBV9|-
CASSVGGLVISPLHF
TGTGCCAGCAGCGTTGGGGGGTTGGTCATTTCACCCCTCCACTTT
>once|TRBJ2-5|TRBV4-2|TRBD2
CASSQGGGEGETQYF
TGTGCCAGCAGCCAAGGGGGCGGGGAGGGAGAGACCCAGTACTTC
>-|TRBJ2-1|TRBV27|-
CASSLLKPGEQFF
TGTGCCAGCAGTTTATTAAAGCCCGGGGAACAGTTCTTC
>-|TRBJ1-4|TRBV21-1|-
CASSKTQNHNRVRLKNEKLFF
TGTGCCAGCAGCAAAACGCAAAACCACAACAGGGTCCGGTTAAAAAATGAAAAACTGTTTTTT
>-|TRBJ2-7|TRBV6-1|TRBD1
CASSDAGTGDYEQYF
TGTGCCAGCAGTGATGCCGGGACAGGGGACTACGAGCAGTACTTC
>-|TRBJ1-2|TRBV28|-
CASTDTNSKWGGYTF
TGTGCCAGCACGGACACAAACTCGAAATGGGGTGGCTACACCTTC
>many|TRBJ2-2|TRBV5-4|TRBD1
CASRRDRNTGELFF
TGTGCCAGCAGACGGGACAGAAACACCGGGGAGCTGTTTTTT
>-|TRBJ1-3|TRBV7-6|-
CASSHLDSRSGNTIYF
TGTGCCAGCAGTCATTTGGACTCACGCTCTGGAAACACCATATATTTT
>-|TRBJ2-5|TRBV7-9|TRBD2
CASSLAPTAGGGETQYF
TGTGCCAGCAGCTTAGCGCCCACAGCGGGGGGCGGTGAGACCCAGTACTTC
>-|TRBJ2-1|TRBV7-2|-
CASSLQFEQFF
TGTGCCAGCAGCTTACAGTTTGAGCAGTTCTTC
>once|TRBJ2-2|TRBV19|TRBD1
CASSAVGQATTGELFF
TGTGCCAGTAGCGCCGTCGGACAGGCTACGACTGGGGAGCTGTTTTTT
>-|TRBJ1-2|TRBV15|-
CATSRDFRGMGDNYGYTF
TGTGCCACCAGCAGAGATTTCCGAGGGATGGGTGATAACTATGGCTACACCTTC
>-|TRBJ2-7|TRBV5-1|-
CASSWSISSYEQYF
TGCGCCAGCAGCTGGAGTATTTCCTCCTACGAGCAGTACTTC
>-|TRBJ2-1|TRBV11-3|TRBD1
CASSLVFRDRLYNEQFF
TGTGCCAGCAGCTTAGTTTTTCGGGACAGACTATACAATGAGCAGTTCTTC
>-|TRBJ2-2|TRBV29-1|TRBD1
CSVEAWDRNTGELFF
TGCAGCGTTGAAGCTTGGGACAGGAACACCGGGGAGCTGTTTTTT
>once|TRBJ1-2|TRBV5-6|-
CASSPRQLTNYGYTF
TGTGCCAGCAGCCCTCGACAGCTTACTAACTATGGCTACACCTTC
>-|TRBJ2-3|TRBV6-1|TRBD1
CASSDDGTESDTQYF
TGTGCCAGCAGTGACGACGGGACAGAATCAGATACGCAGTATTTT